Sequencing of this TCR beta chain was carried out in a study of T-cell reconstitution after alpha-beta-depleted transplantation in children. Notes on the study in general: T-cell counts and diversity at one year post-transplant came mainly from newly produced T cells. Where alpha-beta T cells came from about two months after transplant was reportedly several hundred expanded graft clones. Day-60 TCRbeta diversity that was high in some patients was derived from surviving recipient T cells and thymic progenitors.

The CDR3 contains 16 residues. Germline V gene sequence: CDR1 DFQATT, CDR2 SNEGSKA (reference sequence). V dropped 6 bases and J dropped 6; count of bases not matched to a gene: 9. TCRbeta library construction was performed incorporating unique molecular identifiers. TCRdb recomputed calls from the PCR reads with MiXCR, one row per CDR3 protein. The data show around 440,000 distinct CDR3 sequences, with 15% to 20% seen just once and roughly 27% held by the top ten. Of note for this clonotype: No antigen is known for it.

The receptor was derived from a boy younger than two who had a stem cell transplant for Wiskott-Aldrich syndrome, so the T cells may come from the graft donor. Sample: PBMCs, mostly from graft donor cells, taken 360 days after TCRalphabeta/CD19-depleted stem cell transplant. The V gene is TRBV20-1, the J gene TRBJ2-1; 15 bases are shared with TRBD2. CDR3 protein: CSAGTSGRLIFNEQFF. The CDR3 DNA reads as TGCAGTGCGGGGACTAGCGGGAGGCTAATTTTCAATGAGCAGTTCTTC.